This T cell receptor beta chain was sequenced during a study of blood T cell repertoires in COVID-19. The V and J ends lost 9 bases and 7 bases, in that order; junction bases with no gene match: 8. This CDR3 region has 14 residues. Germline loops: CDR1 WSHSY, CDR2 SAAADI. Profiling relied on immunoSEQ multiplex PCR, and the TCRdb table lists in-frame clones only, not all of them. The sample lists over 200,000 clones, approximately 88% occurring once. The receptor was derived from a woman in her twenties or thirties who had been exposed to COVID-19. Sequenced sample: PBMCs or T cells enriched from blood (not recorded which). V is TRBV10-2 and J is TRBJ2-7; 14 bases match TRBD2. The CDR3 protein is CASGGLAGAGEQYF. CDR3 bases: TGCGCCAGTGGGGGACTAGCGGGAGCAGGAGAGCAGTACTTC.